This paragraph covers one T cell receptor (beta chain) sequence. This clone's antigen is unknown. Nothing much larger sits one base from this clone, and base qualities are not available. The collaborating institutions used their own protocols to collect whole blood in K2EDTA tubes. For TCRbeta analysis, collaborators shipped samples in one of three forms: frozen whole blood, isolated PBMCs, or DNA extracted from either of those sample types. TCRbeta CDR3 regions were amplified from genomic DNA using the immunoSEQ Assay, a bias-controlled multiplex PCR. The authors' analysis ran thus. The number of nucleated cells in each sample was estimated by amplification of reference gene primers within the assay. Sequence reads were collapsed and filtered to measure the absolute abundance of every unique TCRbeta CDR3 rearrangement. For each sample, productive Simpson clonality was calculated as the square root of Simpson's diversity index across productive rearrangements. TCRdb mirrors the immuneACCESS table, restricted to in-frame sequences. Some clones are absent from its copies; in checked studies, under half trace to an unresolved V gene, and the reason for the others is unknown. The D gene and trimming were derived from the DNA, and the V and J assignments and clone size from that table. The sample includes roughly 100,000 clones, with about 85% observed a single time. The leading ten clones occupy 1.5% to 2% of the sample.

This entry comes from a study of blood T cell repertoires in COVID-19 (dated by TCRdb to about 2020). For the study in its entirety: The collaborator samples originated in the United States, Italy and Spain and spanned the acute and convalescent phases of COVID-19. The prospective study material was composed of cDNA or gDNA derived from T cells, B-cell-depleted T cells, or PBMCs. The dataset comprised deeply sampled blood TCRbeta repertoires from subjects exposed to, actively infected with, or recovered from COVID-19. A freely available public database, intended as a resource for researchers studying the immune response to SARS-CoV-2, is where the repertoires were released. The samples were drawn from two sources: the first 160 participants of the ongoing ImmuneRACE study, and 950 to 1,500 subjects contributed by 6 global collaborators. Nearly every sample came with metadata listing a de-identified subject ID, COVID-19 status, age in years and sex. Where available, HLA class I and class II types were taken from metadata supplied by the sample provider and were not determined by assay-based typing. Points the paper makes about the study in general: The quantity of clinical and demographic metadata differed by source and by participant and was supplied without curation.

This TCR came from a woman in her 70s with active or convalescent COVID-19. Sequenced sample: peripheral blood.

The CDR3 loop reads CASSEARGIGEQYF. The nucleotides read TGTGCCAGCAGTGAAGCGCGAGGTATTGGCGAGCAGTACTTC. The chain links TRBV2 with TRBJ2-7; a confident D gene designation cannot be given. CDR1 and CDR2, per the germline V gene, are SNHLY and FYNNEI. Trimming takes 0 bases from V and 6 bases from J, and the germline ends sit 12 bases apart. The CDR3 contains 14 residues, cysteine and phenylalanine counted. The CDR3 DNA has 42 bases and is translated from base 1.